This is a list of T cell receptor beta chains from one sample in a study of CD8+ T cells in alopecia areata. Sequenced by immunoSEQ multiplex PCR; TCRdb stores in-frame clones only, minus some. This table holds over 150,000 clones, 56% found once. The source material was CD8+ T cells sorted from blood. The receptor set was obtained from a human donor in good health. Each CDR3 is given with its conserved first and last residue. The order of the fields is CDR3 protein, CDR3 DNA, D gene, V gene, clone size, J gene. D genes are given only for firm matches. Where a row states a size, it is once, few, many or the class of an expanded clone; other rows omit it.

CDR3 protein: CSVLAGTGGYTF
CDR3 DNA: TGCAGCGTCCTAGCCGGGACAGGAGGCTACACCTTC
D gene: TRBD1
V gene: TRBV29-1
clone size: few
J gene: TRBJ1-2

CDR3 protein: CASSLGGQVNTEAFF
CDR3 DNA: TGCGCCAGCAGCTTGGGGGGACAAGTGAACACTGAAGCTTTCTTT
D gene: NA
V gene: TRBV5-1
clone size: NA
J gene: TRBJ1-1

CDR3 protein: CSVDRDTNYGYTF
CDR3 DNA: TGCAGCGTTGATCGGGACACCAACTATGGCTACACCTTC
D gene: NA
V gene: TRBV29-1
clone size: few
J gene: TRBJ1-2

CDR3 protein: CASSLAPEAYEQYF
CDR3 DNA: TGTGCCAGCAGCTTAGCGCCGGAGGCCTACGAGCAGTACTTC
D gene: NA
V gene: TRBV7-9
clone size: NA
J gene: TRBJ2-7

CDR3 protein: CASSLSSLYGYTF
CDR3 DNA: TGTGCCAGCAGCTTGAGCAGCCTCTATGGCTACACCTTC
D gene: NA
V gene: TRBV5-6
clone size: few
J gene: TRBJ1-2

CDR3 protein: CASSMGTKYEQYF
CDR3 DNA: TGTGCCAGTTCAATGGGGACGAAGTACGAGCAGTACTTC
D gene: NA
V gene: TRBV19
clone size: NA
J gene: TRBJ2-7

CDR3 protein: CASSQERVENIQYF
CDR3 DNA: TGCGCCAGCAGCCAAGAGAGGGTGGAAAACATTCAGTACTTC
D gene: NA
V gene: TRBV4-1
clone size: NA
J gene: TRBJ2-4

CDR3 protein: CASSLIAGNTEAFF
CDR3 DNA: TGTGCCAGCAGTTTAATCGCAGGGAACACTGAAGCTTTCTTT
D gene: NA
V gene: TRBV27
clone size: few
J gene: TRBJ1-1

CDR3 protein: CASSYRNRDSPLHF
CDR3 DNA: TGTGCCAGCAGTTACCGAAACAGGGACTCACCCCTCCACTTT
D gene: NA
V gene: TRBV6-5
clone size: few
J gene: TRBJ1-6

CDR3 protein: CSVEGPQGTSYEQYF
CDR3 DNA: TGCAGCGTCGAGGGCCCCCAAGGAACCTCCTACGAGCAGTACTTC
D gene: NA
V gene: TRBV29-1
clone size: NA
J gene: TRBJ2-7

CDR3 protein: CASSYSSGGGETQYF
CDR3 DNA: TGTGCCAGCAGTTATTCTAGCGGGGGAGGGGAGACCCAGTACTTC
D gene: TRBD2
V gene: TRBV27
clone size: NA
J gene: TRBJ2-5

CDR3 protein: CASSLVGLDTDEQYF
CDR3 DNA: TGTGCCAGCAGCTTAGTAGGGCTCGATACGGACGAGCAGTACTTC
D gene: NA
V gene: TRBV7-8
clone size: few
J gene: TRBJ2-7

CDR3 protein: CASSLIPGQGGDGYTF
CDR3 DNA: TGTGCCAGCAGTCTAATACCCGGACAGGGGGGGGATGGCTACACCTTC
D gene: TRBD1
V gene: TRBV27
clone size: NA
J gene: TRBJ1-2

CDR3 protein: CASSFSTVNTEAFF
CDR3 DNA: TGTGCCAGCAGCTTTTCGACGGTGAACACTGAAGCTTTCTTT
D gene: NA
V gene: TRBV5-4
clone size: NA
J gene: TRBJ1-1

CDR3 protein: CASSVSGGNVGELFF
CDR3 DNA: TGTGCCAGCAGCGTTAGCGGGGGAAACGTCGGGGAGCTGTTTTTT
D gene: TRBD2
V gene: TRBV9
clone size: NA
J gene: TRBJ2-2

CDR3 protein: CASSLGVGISYEQYF
CDR3 DNA: TGCGCCAGCAGCTTGGGGGTGGGAATCTCCTACGAGCAGTACTTC
D gene: NA
V gene: TRBV5-1
clone size: NA
J gene: TRBJ2-7

CDR3 protein: CASSLTGTEAFF
CDR3 DNA: TGTGCCAGCAGCTTAACAGGGACTGAAGCTTTCTTT
D gene: NA
V gene: TRBV7-9
clone size: NA
J gene: TRBJ1-1

CDR3 protein: CASSDAGGGAYNEQFF
CDR3 DNA: TGTGCCAGCAGTGACGCGGGCGGGGGGGCCTACAATGAGCAGTTCTTC
D gene: TRBD2
V gene: TRBV6-1
clone size: NA
J gene: TRBJ2-1

CDR3 protein: CSVSGEQETQYF
CDR3 DNA: TGCAGCGTTAGCGGGGAGCAAGAGACCCAGTACTTC
D gene: TRBD2
V gene: TRBV29-1
clone size: few
J gene: TRBJ2-5

CDR3 protein: CASSPRDRWDTQYF
CDR3 DNA: TGCGCCAGCAGCCCCCGGGACAGGTGGGATACGCAGTATTTT
D gene: TRBD1
V gene: TRBV4-1
clone size: few
J gene: TRBJ2-3

CDR3 protein: CASTTNQETQYF
CDR3 DNA: TGTGCCAGCACCACCAACCAAGAGACCCAGTACTTC
D gene: NA
V gene: TRBV7-8
clone size: NA
J gene: TRBJ2-5

CDR3 protein: CASSMSGTGELFF
CDR3 DNA: TGTGCCAGTAGTATGTCGGGCACCGGGGAGCTGTTTTTT
D gene: NA
V gene: TRBV19
clone size: few
J gene: TRBJ2-2

CDR3 protein: CAIPRASESGNTIYF
CDR3 DNA: TGTGCCATCCCGAGGGCCTCCGAGTCTGGAAACACCATATATTTT
D gene: NA
V gene: TRBV7-9
clone size: few
J gene: TRBJ1-3

CDR3 protein: CASSFQVYNEQFF
CDR3 DNA: TGTGCCAGCAGCTTTCAGGTTTACAATGAGCAGTTCTTC
D gene: NA
V gene: TRBV5-6
clone size: NA
J gene: TRBJ2-1

CDR3 protein: CASSDLKGRWADTQYF
CDR3 DNA: TGTGCCAGCAGTGATCTGAAGGGCCGGTGGGCAGATACGCAGTATTTT
D gene: NA
V gene: TRBV25-1
clone size: few
J gene: TRBJ2-3

CDR3 protein: CASSLWRGTEETQYF
CDR3 DNA: TGCGCCAGCAGCTTGTGGAGGGGGACGGAAGAGACCCAGTACTTC
D gene: NA
V gene: TRBV5-1
clone size: once
J gene: TRBJ2-5

CDR3 protein: CSVDLRGRGDEKLFF
CDR3 DNA: TGCAGCGTTGATCTTCGTGGCAGGGGGGATGAAAAACTGTTTTTT
D gene: TRBD1
V gene: TRBV29-1
clone size: few
J gene: TRBJ1-4

CDR3 protein: CSVRSKDGYTF
CDR3 DNA: TGCAGCGTCCGATCTAAGGATGGCTACACCTTC
D gene: NA
V gene: TRBV29-1
clone size: NA
J gene: TRBJ1-2

CDR3 protein: CASSLSAGELFF
CDR3 DNA: TGTGCCAGCAGCTTATCGGCCGGGGAGCTGTTTTTT
D gene: NA
V gene: TRBV7-9
clone size: NA
J gene: TRBJ2-2

CDR3 protein: CASSSPGSPLHF
CDR3 DNA: TGTGCCAGCAGTTCCCCGGGTTCACCCCTCCACTTT
D gene: NA
V gene: TRBV27
clone size: NA
J gene: TRBJ1-6

CDR3 protein: CASSQYTDTQYF
CDR3 DNA: TGCGCCAGCAGCCAGTACACAGATACGCAGTATTTT
D gene: NA
V gene: TRBV4-1
clone size: few
J gene: TRBJ2-3

CDR3 protein: CASSLEIGQTWGYTF
CDR3 DNA: TGTGCCAGCAGCTTAGAGATTGGACAGACGTGGGGCTACACCTTC
D gene: NA
V gene: TRBV7-6
clone size: NA
J gene: TRBJ1-2

CDR3 protein: CSVVEQGSTEAFF
CDR3 DNA: TGCAGCGTTGTTGAACAGGGGTCCACTGAAGCTTTCTTT
D gene: TRBD1
V gene: TRBV29-1
clone size: few
J gene: TRBJ1-1